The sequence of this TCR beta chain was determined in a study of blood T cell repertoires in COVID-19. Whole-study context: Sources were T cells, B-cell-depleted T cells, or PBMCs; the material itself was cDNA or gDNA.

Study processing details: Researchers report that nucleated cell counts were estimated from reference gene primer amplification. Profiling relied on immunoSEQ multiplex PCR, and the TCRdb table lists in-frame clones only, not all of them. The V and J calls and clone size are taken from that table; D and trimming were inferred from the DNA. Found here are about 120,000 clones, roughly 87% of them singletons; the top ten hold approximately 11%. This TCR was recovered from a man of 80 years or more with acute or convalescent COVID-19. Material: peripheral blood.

In DNA, the CDR3 is TGTGCCATCAGTGAGTCGGGACTAGGGAGGAACACCGGGGAGCTGTTTTTT. Amino acid sequence: CAISESGLGRNTGELFF. V is TRBV10-3 and J is TRBJ2-2, with 8 bases lining up with TRBD2. The CDR3 runs to 17 residues. Germline V lookup: CDR1 ENHRY, CDR2 SYGVKD. V shed 0 bases and J 1 base; nucleotides not matched to a gene: 4.